The present TCR beta chain was sequenced within a study of cytomegalovirus exposure and HLA in healthy donors. Study-level points and caveats: No immune exposure information besides CMV serostatus was available.

This CDR3 is built from 13 residues. CDR1 and CDR2 (germline): SGHAT, FQNNGV. Between the trimmed V and J ends, which lost 6 bases and 7 bases, there was a span of 16 bases. This clone was found a few times. Its antigen is currently unknown. PCR was performed using 60 Vbeta and 13 Jbeta primers. Produced via immunoSEQ multiplex PCR; TCRdb's table is partial and in-frame only. The sample carries over 110,000 clones, about 80% recorded once. The sequence came from a woman between 18 and 29 years old in good health and CMV-seropositive. Sequenced material: PBMCs. The rearrangement uses TRBV11-2 and TRBJ2-7; D ambiguous. For the CDR3, the DNA is TGTGCCAGCAGGCCACTGAGTTACCGGGAGCAGTACTTC. Amino acid sequence: CASRPLSYREQYF.